This passage covers 9 T cell receptor beta chains from one sample sequenced in a study of a mutant IDH1 vaccine in newly diagnosed glioma. No cognate antigen is known for these TCRs. Clones were sequenced by immunoSEQ multiplex PCR, and TCRdb holds only the in-frame ones, with some missing. The sample consists of 25,000 to 30,000 clones, roughly 80% of them appearing once. Time point: week 23, last vaccination. Vaccine doses each comprised 300 ug of mutant IDH1 20-mer peptide, with topical imiquimod. The source was PBMCs, collected from a glioma patient whose treatment included an IDH1 peptide vaccine. The receptors here all came from a woman between 25 and 40 years old with glioma.

V usage is TRBV6-1 and J usage is TRBJ2-7; 10 nucleotides match TRBD2. The CDR3 loop spans 14 amino acids. Germline CDR1 reads MNHNS; CDR2 reads SASEGT. The trim removed 5 bases at V and 3 bases at J, leaving 4 bases unmatched. CDR3 in amino acids: CASSRTSGRYEQYF. Written as DNA, the CDR3 is TGTGCCAGCAGTCGGACTAGCGGCCGCTACGAGCAGTACTTC.

The chain joins TRBV18 to TRBJ1-1, with no clear D. The V end lost 4 bases, the J end lost 1 base, and 7 bases lay between the germline ends. This CDR3 region has 13 residues. From germline, CDR1 is KGHSH and CDR2 LQKENI. CDR3 residues: CASSQTQNTEAFF. The CDR3 DNA is TGTGCCAGCTCACAGACCCAGAACACTGAAGCTTTCTTT.

The chain is built from TRBV6-6 and TRBJ1-1; possibly TRBD1 for D (5 bases). Between the trimmed V and J ends, which lost 7 bases and 3 bases, there was a span of 9 bases. CDR3 length: 12 amino acids. Germline loops: CDR1 MNHNY, CDR2 SVGAGI (reference sequence). The CDR3 DNA is TGTGCCAGCAATTCCAGGGACACTGAAGCTTTCTTT. Translation gives CASNSRDTEAFF.

The chain links TRBV5-1 to TRBJ1-2; TRBD1 matches at 10 bases. Germline CDR1 and CDR2: SGHRS and YFSETQ. V shed 4 bases, J shed 2 bases, and the junction held 11 bases outside the gene matches. The CDR3 loop spans 17 amino acids. The CDR3 DNA reads TGCGCCAGCAGCCCCGAACCTCCGGGACAGGGGAACTATGGCTACACCTTC. This gives the protein CASSPEPPGQGNYGYTF.

V usage is TRBV10-3 and J usage is TRBJ1-1; 8 bases match TRBD1. Germline CDR1 is ENHRY and CDR2 is SYGVKD. The CDR3 is 14 amino acids. After removal of 8 bases from V and 1 base from J, the junction contained 6 bases not matched to a gene. The CDR3, as DNA: TGTGCCATCTCGGGACAGGCGACGAACACTGAAGCTTTCTTT. Translating it yields CAISGQATNTEAFF.

The rearrangement links TRBV10-1 to TRBJ2-3, with no clear D. The CDR3 loop spans 15 amino acids. Germline V gives CDR1 WNHNN, CDR2 SYGVQD (reference sequence). Trimming took off 2 bases at V and 1 base at J, with 10 bases between the two ends. The CDR3 loop reads CASSEALGGTDTQYF. The CDR3 DNA sequence: TGCGCCAGCAGTGAGGCTCTAGGAGGCACAGATACGCAGTATTTT.

In this sample, this clone turned up once. The CDR3 coding sequence is TGTGCCAGCAATGCCTCGGACAGGCCCTCCTTCTATGGCTACACCTTC. Encoded protein: CASNASDRPSFYGYTF. The genes are TRBV6-6 and TRBJ1-2; 7 nucleotides match TRBD1. The length of the CDR3 is 16 residues. Germline CDR1 is MNHNY and CDR2 is SVGAGI (reference sequence). V trimming: 7 bases; J trimming: 4 bases; junction bases outside the gene matches: 15.

The V and J genes are TRBV18 and TRBJ1-1; D is undetermined. This CDR3 spans 13 amino acids. Trimming removed 0 bases at V and 5 bases at J, with 7 bases between. Germline assignment: CDR1 KGHSH and CDR2 LQKENI. DNA for the CDR3: TGTGCCAGCTCACCACCGGCGGGGACTGAAGCTTTCTTT. Translating it yields CASSPPAGTEAFF.

V is TRBV6-5 and J is TRBJ1-6; D possibly corresponds to TRBD1 (5 bases). V was clipped by 6 bases and J by 6 bases, with 12 bases between them. CDR3 length: 14 residues. Germline V gene data show CDR1 as MNHEY and CDR2 as SVGAGI. CDR3 nucleotide sequence: TGTGCCAGCAGAAGACAGATTTTTAATTCACCCCTCCACTTT. This sequence encodes CASRRQIFNSPLHF.